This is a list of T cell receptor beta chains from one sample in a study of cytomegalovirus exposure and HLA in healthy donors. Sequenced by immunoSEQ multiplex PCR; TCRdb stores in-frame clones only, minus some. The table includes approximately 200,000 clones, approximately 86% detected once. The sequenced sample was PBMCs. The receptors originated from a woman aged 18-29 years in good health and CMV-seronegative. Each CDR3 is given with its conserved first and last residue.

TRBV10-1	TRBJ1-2	CASKISRVDYGYTF
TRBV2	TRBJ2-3	CASSETRLDTDTQYF
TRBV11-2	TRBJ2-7	CASSLGGPASEQYF
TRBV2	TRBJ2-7	CASSQGQGIHEQYF
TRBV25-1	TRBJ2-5	CASSSRQGRGETQYF
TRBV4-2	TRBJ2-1	CASSPGLAYNEQFF
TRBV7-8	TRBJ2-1	CASSLAKIHPSFF
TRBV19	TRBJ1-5	CASSRDRGQPQHF
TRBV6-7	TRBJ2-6	CASSLGLAGYKSSGANVLTF
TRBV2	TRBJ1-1	CASSEGSGLNTEAFF
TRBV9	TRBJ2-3	CASSGIAGGPDTQYF
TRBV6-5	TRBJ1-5	CASQPRGTGDQPQHF
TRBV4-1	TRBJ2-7	CASSQVTAGDEQYF
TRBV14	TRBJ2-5	CASSQYQGKGETQYF
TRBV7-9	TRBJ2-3	CASSSAGGEDPTDTQYF
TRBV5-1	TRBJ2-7	CASFNPTWGEINEQYF
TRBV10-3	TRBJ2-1	CAISEALAGYNEQFF
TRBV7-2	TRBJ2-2	CASSLSGGGELFF
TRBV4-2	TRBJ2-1	CASSQGTSSYNEQFF
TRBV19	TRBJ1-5	CASRTKTGTGVEQPQHF
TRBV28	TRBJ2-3	CAVVSSSHFTNTDTQYF
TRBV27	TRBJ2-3	CASSFDGLAGSTDTQYF
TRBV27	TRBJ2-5	CASSLRSSGRVETQYF
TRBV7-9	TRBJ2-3	CASSPVVTDTQYF
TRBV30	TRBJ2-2	CAWREGSGSSPYTGELFF
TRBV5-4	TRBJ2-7	CASSLGGRVEEQYF
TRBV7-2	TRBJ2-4	CASSGIGLGEANIQYF
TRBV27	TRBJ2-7	CASSQGLAGFYEQYF
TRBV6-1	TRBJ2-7	CASSEVRGGLGTKF